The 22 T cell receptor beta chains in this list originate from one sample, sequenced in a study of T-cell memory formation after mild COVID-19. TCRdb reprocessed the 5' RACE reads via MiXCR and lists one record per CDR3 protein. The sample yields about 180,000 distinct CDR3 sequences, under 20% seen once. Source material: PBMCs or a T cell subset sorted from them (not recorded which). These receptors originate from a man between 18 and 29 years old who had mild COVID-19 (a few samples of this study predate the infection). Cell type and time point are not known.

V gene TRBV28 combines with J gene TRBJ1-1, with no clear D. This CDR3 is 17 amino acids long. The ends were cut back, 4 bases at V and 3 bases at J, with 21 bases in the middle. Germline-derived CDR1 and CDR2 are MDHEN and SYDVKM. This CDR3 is CASSSPIGARGDTEAFF. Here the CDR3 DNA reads TGTGCCAGCAGTTCCCCTATTGGCGCCCGTGGGGACACTGAAGCTTTCTTT.

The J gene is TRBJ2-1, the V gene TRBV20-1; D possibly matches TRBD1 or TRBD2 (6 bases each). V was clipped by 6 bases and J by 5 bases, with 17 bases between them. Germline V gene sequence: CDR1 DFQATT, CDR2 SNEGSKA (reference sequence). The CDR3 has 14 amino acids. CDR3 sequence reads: CSAPRGGGNNEQFF. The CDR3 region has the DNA TGCAGTGCCCCCCGCGGAGGGGGGAACAATGAGCAGTTCTTC.

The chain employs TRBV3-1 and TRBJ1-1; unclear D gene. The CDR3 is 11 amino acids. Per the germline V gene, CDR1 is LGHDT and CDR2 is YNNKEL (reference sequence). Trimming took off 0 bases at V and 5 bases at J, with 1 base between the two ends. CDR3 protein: CASSQETEAFF. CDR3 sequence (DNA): TGTGCCAGCAGCCAAGAGACTGAAGCTTTCTTT.

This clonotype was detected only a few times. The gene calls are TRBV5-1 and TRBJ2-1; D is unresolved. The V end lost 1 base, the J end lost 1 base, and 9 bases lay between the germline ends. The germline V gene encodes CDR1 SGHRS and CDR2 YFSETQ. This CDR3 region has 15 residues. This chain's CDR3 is CASSLQPVSYNEQFF. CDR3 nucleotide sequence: TGCGCCAGCAGCTTGCAGCCCGTTTCCTACAATGAGCAGTTCTTC.

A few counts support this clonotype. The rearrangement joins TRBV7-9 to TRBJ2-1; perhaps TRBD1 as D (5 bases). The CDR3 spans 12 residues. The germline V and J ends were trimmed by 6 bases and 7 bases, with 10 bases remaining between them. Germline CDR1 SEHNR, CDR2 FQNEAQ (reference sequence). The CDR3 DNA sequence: TGTGCCAGCAGGATAAGGGGAAATGAGCAGTTCTTC. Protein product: CASRIRGNEQFF.

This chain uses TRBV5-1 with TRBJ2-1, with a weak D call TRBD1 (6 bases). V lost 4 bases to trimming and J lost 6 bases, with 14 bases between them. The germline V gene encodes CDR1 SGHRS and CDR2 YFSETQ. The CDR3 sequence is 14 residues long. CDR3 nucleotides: TGCGCCAGCAGCCAAAACAGGGTGAGCAATGAGCAGTTCTTC. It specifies CASSQNRVSNEQFF.

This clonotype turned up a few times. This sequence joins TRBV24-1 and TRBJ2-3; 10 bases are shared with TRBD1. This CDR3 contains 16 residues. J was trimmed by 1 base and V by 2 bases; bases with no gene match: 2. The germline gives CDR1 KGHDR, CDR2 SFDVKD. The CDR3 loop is CATSDYGTGGTDTQYF. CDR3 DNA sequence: TGTGCCACCAGTGATTACGGGACAGGGGGCACAGATACGCAGTATTTT.

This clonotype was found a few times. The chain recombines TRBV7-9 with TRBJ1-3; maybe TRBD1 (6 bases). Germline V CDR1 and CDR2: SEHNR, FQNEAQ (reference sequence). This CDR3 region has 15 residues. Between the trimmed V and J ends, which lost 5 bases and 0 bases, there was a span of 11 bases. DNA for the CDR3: TGTGCCAGCAGCAGAGGGGGGAACTCTGGAAACACCATATATTTT. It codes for CASSRGGNSGNTIYF.

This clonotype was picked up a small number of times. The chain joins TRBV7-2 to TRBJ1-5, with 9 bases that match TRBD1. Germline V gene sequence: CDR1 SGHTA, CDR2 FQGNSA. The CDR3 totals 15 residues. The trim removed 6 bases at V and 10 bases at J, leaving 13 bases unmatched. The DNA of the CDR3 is TGTGCCAGCAGTGCCGGGACAGGGCTCTTCCGACCCCAGCATTTT. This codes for CASSAGTGLFRPQHF.

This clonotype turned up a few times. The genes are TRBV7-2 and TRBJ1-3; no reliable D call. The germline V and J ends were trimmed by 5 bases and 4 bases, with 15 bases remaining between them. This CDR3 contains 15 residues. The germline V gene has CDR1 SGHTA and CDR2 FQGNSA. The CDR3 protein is CASSPQDGKGNTIYF. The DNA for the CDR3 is TGTGCCAGCAGCCCTCAGGACGGCAAGGGAAACACCATATATTTT.

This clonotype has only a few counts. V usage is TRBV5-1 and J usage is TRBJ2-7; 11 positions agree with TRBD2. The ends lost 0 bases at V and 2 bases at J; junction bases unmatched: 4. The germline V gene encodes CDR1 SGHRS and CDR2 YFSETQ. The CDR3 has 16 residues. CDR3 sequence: CASSLVTSGDPYEQYF. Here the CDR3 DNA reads TGCGCCAGCAGCTTGGTGACTAGCGGGGATCCCTACGAGCAGTACTTC.

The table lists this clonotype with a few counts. The CDR3 here is CASSLVRGHGSPLHF. As DNA, the CDR3 is TGTGCCAGCAGCTTGGTTAGGGGGCACGGTTCACCCCTCCACTTT. This chain links TRBV5-5 with TRBJ1-6; 7 nucleotides match TRBD1. After removal of 0 bases from V and 9 bases from J, the junction contained 6 bases not matched to a gene. Germline V gives CDR1 SGHKS, CDR2 YYEKEE (reference sequence). The CDR3 is made up of 15 amino acids. The variable domain in full, with the rest retrieved from reference TRBV5-5 and TRBJ1-6, is DAGVTQSPTHLIKTRGQQVTLRCSPISGHKSVSWYQQVLGQGPQFIFQYYEKEERGRGNFPDRFSARQFPNYSSELNVNALLLGDSALYLCASSLVRGHGSPLHFGNGTRLTVT.

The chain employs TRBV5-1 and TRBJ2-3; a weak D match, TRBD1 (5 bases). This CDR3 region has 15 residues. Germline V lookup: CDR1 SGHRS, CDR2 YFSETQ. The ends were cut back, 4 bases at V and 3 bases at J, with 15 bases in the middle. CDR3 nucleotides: TGCGCCAGCAGCCACCAAGGGGTGTGGACAGATACGCAGTATTTT. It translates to CASSHQGVWTDTQYF. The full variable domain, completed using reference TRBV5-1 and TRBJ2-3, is KAGVTQTPRYLIKTRGQQVTLSCSPISGHRSVSWYQQTPGQGLQFLFEYFSETQRNKGNFPGRFSGRQFSNSRSEMNVSTLELGDSALYLCASSHQGVWTDTQYFGPGTRLTVL.

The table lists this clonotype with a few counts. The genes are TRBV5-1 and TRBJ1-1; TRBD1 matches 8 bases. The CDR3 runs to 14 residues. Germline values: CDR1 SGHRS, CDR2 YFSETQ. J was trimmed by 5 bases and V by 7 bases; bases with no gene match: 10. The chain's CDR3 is CASAKVQGGTEAFF. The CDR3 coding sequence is TGCGCCAGCGCAAAGGTACAGGGGGGGACTGAAGCTTTCTTT.

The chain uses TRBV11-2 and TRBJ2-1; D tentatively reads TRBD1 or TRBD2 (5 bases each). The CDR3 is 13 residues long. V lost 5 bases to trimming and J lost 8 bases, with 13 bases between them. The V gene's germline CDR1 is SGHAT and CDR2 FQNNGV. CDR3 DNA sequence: TGTGCCAGCAGCGGACAACTAGGAGATGAGCAGTTCTTC. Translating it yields CASSGQLGDEQFF. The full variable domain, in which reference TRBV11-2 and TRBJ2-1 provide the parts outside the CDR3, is EAGVAQSPRYKIIEKRQSVAFWCNPISGHATLYWYQQILGQGPKLLIQFQNNGVVDDSQLPKDRFSAERLKGVDSTLKIQPAKLEDSAVYLCASSGQLGDEQFFGPGTRLTVL.

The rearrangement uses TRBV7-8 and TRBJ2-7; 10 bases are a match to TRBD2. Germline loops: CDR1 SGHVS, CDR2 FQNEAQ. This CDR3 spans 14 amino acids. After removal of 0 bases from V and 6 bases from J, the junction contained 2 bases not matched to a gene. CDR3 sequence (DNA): TGTGCCAGCAGCTTAGCGCGGACTAGCGGCGAGCAGTACTTC. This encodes CASSLARTSGEQYF.

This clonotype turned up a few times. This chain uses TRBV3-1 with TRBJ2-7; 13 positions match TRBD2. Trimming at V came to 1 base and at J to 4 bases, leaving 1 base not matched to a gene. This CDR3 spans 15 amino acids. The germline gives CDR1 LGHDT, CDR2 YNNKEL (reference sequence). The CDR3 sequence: CASSQGTSGGYEQYF. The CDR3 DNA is TGTGCCAGCAGCCAAGGGACTAGCGGGGGTTACGAGCAGTACTTC.

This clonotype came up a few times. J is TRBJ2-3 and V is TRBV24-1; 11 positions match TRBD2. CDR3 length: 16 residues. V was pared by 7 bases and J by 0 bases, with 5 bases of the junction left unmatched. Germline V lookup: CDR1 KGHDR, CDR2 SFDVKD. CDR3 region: CATSARLAGSTDTQYF. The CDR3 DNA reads TGTGCCACCAGCGCTCGACTAGCGGGGAGCACAGATACGCAGTATTTT.

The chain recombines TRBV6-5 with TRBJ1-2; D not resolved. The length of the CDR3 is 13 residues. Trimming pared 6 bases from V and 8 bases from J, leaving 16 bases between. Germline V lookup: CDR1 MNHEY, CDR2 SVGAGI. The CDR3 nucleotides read TGTGCCAGCAGGTTCAGATCGGCGGGAGGCTACACCTTC. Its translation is CASRFRSAGGYTF.

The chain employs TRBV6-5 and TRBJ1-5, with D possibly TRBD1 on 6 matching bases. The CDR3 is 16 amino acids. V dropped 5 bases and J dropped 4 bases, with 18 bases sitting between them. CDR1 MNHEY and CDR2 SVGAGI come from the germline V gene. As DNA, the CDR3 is TGTGCCAGCAGTAGAAGACTACAGGGAGGTAATCAGCCCCAGCATTTT. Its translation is CASSRRLQGGNQPQHF.

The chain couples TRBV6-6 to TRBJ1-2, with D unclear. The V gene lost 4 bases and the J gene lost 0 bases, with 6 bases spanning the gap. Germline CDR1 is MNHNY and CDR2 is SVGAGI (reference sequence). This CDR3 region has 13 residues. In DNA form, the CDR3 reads TGTGCCAGCAGTTCCTTCTCTAACTATGGCTACACCTTC. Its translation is CASSSFSNYGYTF.

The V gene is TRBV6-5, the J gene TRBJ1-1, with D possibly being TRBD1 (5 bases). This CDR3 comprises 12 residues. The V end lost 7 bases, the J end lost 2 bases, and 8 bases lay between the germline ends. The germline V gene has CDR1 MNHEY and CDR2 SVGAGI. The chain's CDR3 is CASKGDNTEAFF. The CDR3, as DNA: TGTGCCAGCAAAGGGGATAACACTGAAGCTTTCTTT.